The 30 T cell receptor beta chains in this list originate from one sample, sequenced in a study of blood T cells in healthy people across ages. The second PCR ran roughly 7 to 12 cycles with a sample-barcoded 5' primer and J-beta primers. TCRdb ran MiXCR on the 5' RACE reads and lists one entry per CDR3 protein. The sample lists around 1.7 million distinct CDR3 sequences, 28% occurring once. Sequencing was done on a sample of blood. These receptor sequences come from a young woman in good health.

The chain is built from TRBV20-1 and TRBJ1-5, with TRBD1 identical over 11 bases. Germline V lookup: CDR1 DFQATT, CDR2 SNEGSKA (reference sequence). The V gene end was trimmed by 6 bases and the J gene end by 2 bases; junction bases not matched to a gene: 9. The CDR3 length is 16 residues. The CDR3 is CSALDRGRRGNQPQHF. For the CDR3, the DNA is TGCAGTGCCCTGGACAGGGGGCGCAGAGGCAATCAGCCCCAGCATTTT.

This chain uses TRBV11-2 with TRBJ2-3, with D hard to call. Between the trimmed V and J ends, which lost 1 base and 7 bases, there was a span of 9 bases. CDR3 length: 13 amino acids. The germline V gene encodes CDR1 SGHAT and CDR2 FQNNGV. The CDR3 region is CASSLGLANTQYF. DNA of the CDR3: TGTGCCAGCAGCTTAGGACTCGCTAATACGCAGTATTTT. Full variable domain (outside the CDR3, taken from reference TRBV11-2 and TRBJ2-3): EAGVAQSPRYKIIEKRQSVAFWCNPISGHATLYWYQQILGQGPKLLIQFQNNGVVDDSQLPKDRFSAERLKGVDSTLKIQPAKLEDSAVYLCASSLGLANTQYFGPGTRLTVL.

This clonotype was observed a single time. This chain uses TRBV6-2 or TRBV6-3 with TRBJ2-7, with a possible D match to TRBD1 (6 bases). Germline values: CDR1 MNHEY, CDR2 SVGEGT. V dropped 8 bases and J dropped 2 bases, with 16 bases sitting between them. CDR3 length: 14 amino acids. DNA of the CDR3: TGTGCCAGCCACGATTTCGGGACACCCTACGAGCAGTACTTC. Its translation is CASHDFGTPYEQYF.

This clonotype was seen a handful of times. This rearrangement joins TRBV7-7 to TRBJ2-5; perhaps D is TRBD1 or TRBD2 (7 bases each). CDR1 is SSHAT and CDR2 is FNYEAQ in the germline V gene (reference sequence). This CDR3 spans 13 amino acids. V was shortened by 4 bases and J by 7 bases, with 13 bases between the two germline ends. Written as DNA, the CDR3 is TGTGCCAGCAGCTCAGACAGGGAGGGGACCCAGTACTTC. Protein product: CASSSDREGTQYF.

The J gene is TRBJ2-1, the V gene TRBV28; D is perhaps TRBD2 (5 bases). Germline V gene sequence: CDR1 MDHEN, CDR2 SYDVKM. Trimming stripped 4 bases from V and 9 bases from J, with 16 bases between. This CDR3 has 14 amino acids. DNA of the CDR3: TGTGCCAGCAGTTCTTCCGCGAGGGTTATTGAGCAGTTCTTC. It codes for CASSSSARVIEQFF.

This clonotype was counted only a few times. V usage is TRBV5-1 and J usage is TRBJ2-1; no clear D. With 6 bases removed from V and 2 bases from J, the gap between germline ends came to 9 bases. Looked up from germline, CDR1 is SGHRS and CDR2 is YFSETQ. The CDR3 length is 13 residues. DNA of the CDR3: TGCGCCAGCACTGCAGGAACCTACAATGAGCAGTTCTTC. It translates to CASTAGTYNEQFF.

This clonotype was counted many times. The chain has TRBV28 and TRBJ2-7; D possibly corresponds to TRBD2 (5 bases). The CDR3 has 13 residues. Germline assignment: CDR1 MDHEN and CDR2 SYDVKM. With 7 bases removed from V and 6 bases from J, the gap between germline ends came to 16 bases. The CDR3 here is CASTWDSRGEQYF. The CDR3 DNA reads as TGTGCCAGCACCTGGGATTCCCGGGGCGAGCAGTACTTC. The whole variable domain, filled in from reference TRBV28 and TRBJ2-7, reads DVKVTQSSRYLVKRTGEKVFLECVQDMDHENMFWYRQDPGLGLRLIYFSYDVKMKEKGDIPEGYSVSREKKERFSLILESASTNQTSMYLCASTWDSRGEQYFGPGTRLTVT.

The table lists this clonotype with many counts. CDR3 sequence: CSVDRGHGYTF. The CDR3 coding sequence is TGCAGCGTTGACAGGGGTCATGGCTACACCTTC. The rearrangement links TRBV29-1 to TRBJ1-2; TRBD1 is a possible D gene (6 bases). The CDR3 totals 11 residues. Germline lookup yields CDR1 SQVTM and CDR2 ANQGSEA. Trimming removed 3 bases from V and 6 bases from J, with 8 bases in between.

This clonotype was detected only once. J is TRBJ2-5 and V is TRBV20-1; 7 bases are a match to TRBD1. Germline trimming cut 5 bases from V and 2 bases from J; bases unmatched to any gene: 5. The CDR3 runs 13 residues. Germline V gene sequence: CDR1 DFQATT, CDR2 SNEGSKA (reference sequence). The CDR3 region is CSALGTAQETQYF. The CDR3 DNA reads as TGCAGTGCTTTGGGGACAGCTCAAGAGACCCAGTACTTC.

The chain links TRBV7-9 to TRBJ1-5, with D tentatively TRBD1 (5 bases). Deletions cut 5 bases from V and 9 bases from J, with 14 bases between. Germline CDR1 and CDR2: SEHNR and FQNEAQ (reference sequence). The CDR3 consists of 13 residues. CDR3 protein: CASSPPGGRPQHF. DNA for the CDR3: TGTGCCAGCAGCCCCCCCGGGGGTCGGCCCCAGCATTTT.

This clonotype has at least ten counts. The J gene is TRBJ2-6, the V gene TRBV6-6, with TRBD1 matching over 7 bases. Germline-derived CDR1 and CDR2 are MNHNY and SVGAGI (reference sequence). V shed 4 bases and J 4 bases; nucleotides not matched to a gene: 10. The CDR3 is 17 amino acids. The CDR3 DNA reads TGTGCCAGCAGTTCCCCGGGACAGCAAACCGGGGCCAACGTCCTGACTTTC. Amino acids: CASSSPGQQTGANVLTF.

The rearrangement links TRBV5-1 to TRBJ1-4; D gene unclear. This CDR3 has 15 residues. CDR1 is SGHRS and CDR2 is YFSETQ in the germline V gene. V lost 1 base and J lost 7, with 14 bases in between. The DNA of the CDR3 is TGCGCCAGCAGCTTGTACGACCGGCGGGCTGAAAAACTGTTTTTT. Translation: CASSLYDRRAEKLFF.

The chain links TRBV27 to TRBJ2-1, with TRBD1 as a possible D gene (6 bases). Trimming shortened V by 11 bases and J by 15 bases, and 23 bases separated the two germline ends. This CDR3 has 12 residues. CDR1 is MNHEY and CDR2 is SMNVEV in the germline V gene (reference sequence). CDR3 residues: CARTMSGGSLFF. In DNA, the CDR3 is TGTGCCCGCACCATGAGTGGGGGCAGTCTGTTCTTC.

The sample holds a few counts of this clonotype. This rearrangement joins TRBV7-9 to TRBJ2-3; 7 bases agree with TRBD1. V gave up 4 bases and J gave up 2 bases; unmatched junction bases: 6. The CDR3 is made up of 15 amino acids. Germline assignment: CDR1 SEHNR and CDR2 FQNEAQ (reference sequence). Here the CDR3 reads CASSSGTVYTDTQYF. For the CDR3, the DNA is TGTGCCAGCAGCTCAGGGACAGTATACACAGATACGCAGTATTTT.

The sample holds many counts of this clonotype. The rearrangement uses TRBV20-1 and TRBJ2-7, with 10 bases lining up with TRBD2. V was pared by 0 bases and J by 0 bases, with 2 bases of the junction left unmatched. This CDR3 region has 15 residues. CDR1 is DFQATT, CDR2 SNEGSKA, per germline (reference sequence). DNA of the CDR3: TGCAGTGCTAGAGAACCTAGCGGGAGCTCCTACGAGCAGTACTTC. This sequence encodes CSAREPSGSSYEQYF.

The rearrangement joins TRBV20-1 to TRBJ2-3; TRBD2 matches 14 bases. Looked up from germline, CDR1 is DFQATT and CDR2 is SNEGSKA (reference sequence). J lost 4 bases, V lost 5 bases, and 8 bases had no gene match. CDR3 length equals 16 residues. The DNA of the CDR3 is TGCAGTGCTTGGGGGACTAGCGGGAGCACCCCAGATACGCAGTATTTT. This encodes CSAWGTSGSTPDTQYF.

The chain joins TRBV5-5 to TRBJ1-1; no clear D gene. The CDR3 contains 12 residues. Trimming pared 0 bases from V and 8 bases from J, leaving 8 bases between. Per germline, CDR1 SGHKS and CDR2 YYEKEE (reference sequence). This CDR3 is CASSLVWKEAFF. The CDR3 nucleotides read TGTGCCAGCAGCTTGGTTTGGAAAGAAGCTTTCTTT.

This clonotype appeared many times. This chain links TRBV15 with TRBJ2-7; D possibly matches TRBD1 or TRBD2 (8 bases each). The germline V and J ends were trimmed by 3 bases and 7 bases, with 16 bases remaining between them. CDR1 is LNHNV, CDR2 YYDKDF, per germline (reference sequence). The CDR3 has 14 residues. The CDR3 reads CATSSGQGLEEQYF. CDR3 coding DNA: TGTGCCACCAGCAGTGGACAGGGACTAGAAGAGCAGTACTTC.

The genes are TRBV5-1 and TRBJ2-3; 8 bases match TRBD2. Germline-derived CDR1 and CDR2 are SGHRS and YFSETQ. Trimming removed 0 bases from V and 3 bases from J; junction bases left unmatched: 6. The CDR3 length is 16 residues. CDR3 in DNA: TGCGCCAGCAGCTTGGGGAGCGGGAGAGGAACAGATACGCAGTATTTT. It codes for CASSLGSGRGTDTQYF.

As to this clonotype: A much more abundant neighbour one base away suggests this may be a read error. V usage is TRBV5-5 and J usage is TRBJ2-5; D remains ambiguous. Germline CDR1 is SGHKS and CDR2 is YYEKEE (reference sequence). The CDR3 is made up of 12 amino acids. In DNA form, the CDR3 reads TGTGCCGGCAGCTTCCTCAGTGAGACCCAGTACTTC. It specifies CAGSFLSETQYF.

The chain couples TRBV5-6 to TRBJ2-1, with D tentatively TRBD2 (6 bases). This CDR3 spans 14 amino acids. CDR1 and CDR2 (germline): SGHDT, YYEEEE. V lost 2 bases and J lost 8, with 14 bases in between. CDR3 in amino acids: CASSLLTRTHEQFF. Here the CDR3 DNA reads TGTGCCAGCAGCTTATTGACTAGGACCCATGAGCAGTTCTTC.

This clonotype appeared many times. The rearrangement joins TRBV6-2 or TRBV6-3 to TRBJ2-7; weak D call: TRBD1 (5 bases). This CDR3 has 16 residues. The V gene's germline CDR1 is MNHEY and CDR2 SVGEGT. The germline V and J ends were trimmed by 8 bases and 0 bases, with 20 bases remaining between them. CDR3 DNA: TGTGCCAGCCGTAGGGGAACAGGAGAACACTCCTACGAGCAGTACTTC. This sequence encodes CASRRGTGEHSYEQYF.

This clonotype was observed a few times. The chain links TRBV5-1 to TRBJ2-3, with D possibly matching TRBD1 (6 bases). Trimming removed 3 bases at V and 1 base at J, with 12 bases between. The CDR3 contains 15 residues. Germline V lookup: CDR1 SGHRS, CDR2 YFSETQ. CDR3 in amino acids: CASSSPGDGTDTQYF. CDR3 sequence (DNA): TGCGCCAGCAGCTCGCCAGGGGACGGCACAGATACGCAGTATTTT. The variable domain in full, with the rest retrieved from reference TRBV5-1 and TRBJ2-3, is KAGVTQTPRYLIKTRGQQVTLSCSPISGHRSVSWYQQTPGQGLQFLFEYFSETQRNKGNFPGRFSGRQFSNSRSEMNVSTLELGDSALYLCASSSPGDGTDTQYFGPGTRLTVL.

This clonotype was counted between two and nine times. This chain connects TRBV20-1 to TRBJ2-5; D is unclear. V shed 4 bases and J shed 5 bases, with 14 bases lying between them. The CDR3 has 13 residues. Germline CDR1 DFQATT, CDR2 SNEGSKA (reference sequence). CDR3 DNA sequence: TGCAGTGCTACGGCGGCCCCTAGGGAGACCCAGTACTTC. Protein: CSATAAPRETQYF.

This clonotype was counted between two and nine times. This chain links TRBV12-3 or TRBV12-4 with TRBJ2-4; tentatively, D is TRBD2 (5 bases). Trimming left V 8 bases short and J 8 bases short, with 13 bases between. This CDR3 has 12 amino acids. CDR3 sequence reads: CASRGDSDIQYF. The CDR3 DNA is TGTGCCAGCCGGGGTGATAGTGACATTCAGTACTTC.

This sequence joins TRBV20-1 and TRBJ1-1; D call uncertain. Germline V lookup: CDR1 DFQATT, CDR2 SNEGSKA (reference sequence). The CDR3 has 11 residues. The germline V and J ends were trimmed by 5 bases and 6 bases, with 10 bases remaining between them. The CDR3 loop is CSAPNGPEAFF. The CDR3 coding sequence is TGCAGTGCTCCGAATGGCCCTGAAGCTTTCTTT.

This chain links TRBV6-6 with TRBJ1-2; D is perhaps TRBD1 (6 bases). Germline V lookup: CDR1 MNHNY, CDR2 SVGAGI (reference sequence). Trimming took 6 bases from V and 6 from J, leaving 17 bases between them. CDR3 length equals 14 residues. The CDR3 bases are TGTGCCAGCAGGTACCCGGGCCGGACAGATGGCTACACCTTC. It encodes CASRYPGRTDGYTF.

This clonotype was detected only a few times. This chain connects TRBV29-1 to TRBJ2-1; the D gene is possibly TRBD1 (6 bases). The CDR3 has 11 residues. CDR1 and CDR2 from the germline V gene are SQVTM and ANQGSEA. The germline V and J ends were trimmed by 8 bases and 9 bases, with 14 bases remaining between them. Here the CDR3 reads CSSTGSPEQFF. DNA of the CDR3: TGCAGCTCTACAGGGTCACCTGAGCAGTTCTTC.

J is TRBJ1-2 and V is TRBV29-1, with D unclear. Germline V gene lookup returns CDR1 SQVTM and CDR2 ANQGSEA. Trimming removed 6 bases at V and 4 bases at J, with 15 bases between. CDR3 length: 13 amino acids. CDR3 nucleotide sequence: TGCAGCGTCAAGATTACTCTCGCCTATGGCTACACCTTC. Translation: CSVKITLAYGYTF. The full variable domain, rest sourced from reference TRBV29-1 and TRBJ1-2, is SAVISQKPSRDICQRGTSLTIQCQVDSQVTMMFWYRQQPGQSLTLIATANQGSEATYESGFVIDKFPISRPNLTFSTLTVSNMSPEDSSIYLCSVKITLAYGYTFGSGTRLTVV.

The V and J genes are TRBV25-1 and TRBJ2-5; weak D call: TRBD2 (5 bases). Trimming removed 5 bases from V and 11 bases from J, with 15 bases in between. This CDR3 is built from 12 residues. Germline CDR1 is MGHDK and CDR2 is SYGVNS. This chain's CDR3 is CASSRAEAKQYF. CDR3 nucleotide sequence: TGTGCCAGCAGTAGGGCGGAGGCCAAGCAGTACTTC.